The TCR beta chain under discussion was sequenced for a study of PD-1 blockade in mismatch repair-deficient tumors. This CDR3 comprises 18 residues. The V end was cut by 0 bases, the J end by 0 bases, with 14 bases between. In germline, CDR1 is LGHNA, CDR2 YSLEER. Study conclusions and caveats: Tumor-resident clones, often undetectable pretreatment in blood, expanded then contracted after pembrolizumab.

Every patient had mismatch repair deficiency by PCR or immunohistochemistry. A few pembrolizumab responders had their TCRs sequenced. Generated by immunoSEQ multiplex PCR, the TCRdb table keeps only in-frame clones and is missing some. The table includes tens of thousands of clones, approximately 88% detected once. Of note for this clone: Its specificity is unknown.

This specimen consisted of peripheral blood, obtained 52 weeks after starting pembrolizumab. The sequence came from an adult with mismatch repair-deficient cancer. This chain connects TRBV4-3 to TRBJ2-2; the D is unclear. The CDR3 DNA follows: TGCGCCAGCAGCCAAGAAATATACAGCGACCCGAACACCGGGGAGCTGTTTTTT. Protein product: CASSQEIYSDPNTGELFF.